The T cell receptor beta chain described here comes from a study of a mutant IDH1 vaccine in newly diagnosed glioma. Study-wide background: Vaccines were begun 4-6 weeks after radiotherapy alone, or with temozolomide cycles. Before enrollment, patients got radiotherapy alone, temozolomide alone, or mostly the combination. Whole-study results and caveats: Apparently unrelated to pseudoprogression were changes in the top peripheral T cell clonotypes.

Time point indicated: week 11, during vaccination. Vaccination used 300 ug of mutant IDH1 20-mer peptide per dose, with topical imiquimod. Every donor had a new WHO grade 3 or 4 astrocytoma that was IDH1-mutant, with loss of nuclear ATRX. The V segment lost 4 bases and the J segment 8 bases; nucleotides outside the gene matches: 6. CDR1 and CDR2 (germline): SGHRS, YFSETQ. CDR3 size: 15 residues. Points on this clone: As yet, its antigen is unknown.

Assay used: immunoSEQ multiplex PCR; TCRdb lists only in-frame clones, some missing. This sample yields 40,000 or so clones, of which over 80% are seen a single time; roughly 2% belongs to the top ten. The source was PBMCs, collected from a glioma patient whose treatment included an IDH1 peptide vaccine. The rearrangement links TRBV5-1 to TRBJ2-2; the match to TRBD1 covers 12 bases. This clonotype was sampled from a man aged 35 to 55 with glioma. The CDR3 bases are TGCGCCAGCAGCATCCGGGACAGGGGGCAAGGGGAGCTGTTTTTT. Translated, it gives CASSIRDRGQGELFF. Full variable domain (rest looked up from reference TRBV5-1 and TRBJ2-2): KAGVTQTPRYLIKTRGQQVTLSCSPISGHRSVSWYQQTPGQGLQFLFEYFSETQRNKGNFPGRFSGRQFSNSRSEMNVSTLELGDSALYLCASSIRDRGQGELFFGEGSRLTVL.